This TCR beta chain was retrieved from a study of blood T cell repertoires in COVID-19. For the study at large: From the United States, Italy and Spain came samples of acute and convalescent COVID-19.

Clones were sequenced by immunoSEQ multiplex PCR, and TCRdb holds only the in-frame ones, with some missing. The sample records around 440,000 clones, about nine tenths being singletons. The trim removed 5 bases at V and 2 bases at J, leaving 14 bases unmatched. CDR1 and CDR2 from the germline V gene are SNHLY and FYNNEI. The CDR3 length is 18 residues. The receptor was isolated from a woman between 50 and 59 years old with COVID-19, enrolled during active disease. Sequences were obtained from peripheral blood. The rearrangement links TRBV2 to TRBJ1-5, with TRBD1 matching 8 bases. This chain's CDR3 is CASSKGDPGGAGNQPQHF. CDR3 nucleotide sequence: TGTGCCAGCAGTAAGGGGGACCCAGGGGGCGCGGGCAATCAGCCCCAGCATTTT.